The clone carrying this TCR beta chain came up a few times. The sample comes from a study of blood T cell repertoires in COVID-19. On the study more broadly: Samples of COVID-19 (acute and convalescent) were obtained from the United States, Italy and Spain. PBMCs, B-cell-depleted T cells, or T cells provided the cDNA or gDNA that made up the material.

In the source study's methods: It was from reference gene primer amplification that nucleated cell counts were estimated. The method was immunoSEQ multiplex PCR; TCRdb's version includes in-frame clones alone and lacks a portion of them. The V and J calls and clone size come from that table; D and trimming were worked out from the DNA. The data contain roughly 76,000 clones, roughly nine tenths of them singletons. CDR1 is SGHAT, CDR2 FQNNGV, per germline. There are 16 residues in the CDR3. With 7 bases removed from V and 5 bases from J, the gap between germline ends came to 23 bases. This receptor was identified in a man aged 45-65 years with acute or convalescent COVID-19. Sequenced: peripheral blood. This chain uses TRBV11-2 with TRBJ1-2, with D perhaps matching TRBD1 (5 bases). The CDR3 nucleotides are TGTGCCAGCAACTCCCTAAAAACCCCAGGGAGGTATGGCTACACCTTC. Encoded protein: CASNSLKTPGRYGYTF.